The 28 T cell receptor beta chains below come from one sample, sequenced in a study of T-cell memory formation after mild COVID-19. From the 5' RACE reads, TCRdb called clonotypes with MiXCR, one entry per CDR3 protein. This sample has 250,000 to 350,000 distinct CDR3 sequences, with approximately 15% found just once. Sequencing was performed on PBMCs or a T cell subset sorted from them (not recorded which). These receptors all come from a man aged 18 to 29 who had mild COVID-19 (a few samples of this study predate the infection). Cell type and time point are not known.

The chain recombines TRBV7-9 with TRBJ2-1, with a tentative D call TRBD1 (6 bases). CDR1 and CDR2 (germline): SEHNR, FQNEAQ (reference sequence). V lost 2 bases and J 9 bases, leaving 14 bases between the germline ends. The CDR3 length is 14 residues. This CDR3 reads CASSLRGGVGEQFF. CDR3 DNA sequence: TGTGCCAGCAGCTTAAGAGGGGGAGTGGGTGAGCAGTTCTTC.

This clonotype has only a few counts. V is TRBV18 and J is TRBJ2-5, with D perhaps TRBD1 or TRBD2 (6 bases each). Germline V gene data show CDR1 as KGHSH and CDR2 as LQKENI. Trimming took off 2 bases at V and 4 bases at J, with 11 bases between the two ends. There are 14 residues in the CDR3. DNA of the CDR3: TGTGCCAGCTCACCAGGGGGGCCTACAGAGACCCAGTACTTC. Translation gives CASSPGGPTETQYF.

This clonotype was counted only a few times. The chain links TRBV2 to TRBJ1-5; D might be TRBD1 (6 bases). CDR1 and CDR2 from the germline V gene are SNHLY and FYNNEI. CDR3 size: 16 residues. The germline V and J ends were trimmed by 7 bases and 1 base, with 17 bases remaining between them. The CDR3 sequence: CASKWGATASNQPQHF. The CDR3 DNA reads TGTGCCAGCAAGTGGGGGGCGACAGCAAGCAATCAGCCCCAGCATTTT.

Only a few counts were recorded for this clonotype. The chain uses TRBV24-1 and TRBJ1-1; D gene ambiguous. Germline values: CDR1 KGHDR, CDR2 SFDVKD. Trimming stripped 3 bases from V and 2 bases from J, with 3 bases between. This CDR3 comprises 12 residues. The CDR3 protein is CATSDPNTEAFF. In DNA, the CDR3 is TGTGCCACCAGTGATCCAAACACTGAAGCTTTCTTT.

The chain has TRBV3-1 and TRBJ2-3; the D gene is possibly TRBD2 (5 bases). The CDR3 runs 15 residues. The V and J ends lost 3 bases and 0 bases respectively, with 10 bases between them. Germline-derived CDR1 and CDR2 are LGHDT and YNNKEL (reference sequence). The CDR3 protein is CASSQNLASTDTQYF. For the CDR3, the DNA is TGTGCCAGCAGCCAGAATCTAGCTAGCACAGATACGCAGTATTTT.

The chain couples TRBV6-2 or TRBV6-3 to TRBJ2-1; 15 bases align to TRBD2. With 6 bases clipped from V and 7 bases from J, the junction kept 7 bases outside the gene matches. In germline, CDR1 is MNHEY, CDR2 SVGEGT. The CDR3 loop spans 16 amino acids. The CDR3 DNA follows: TGTGCCAGCAGCCCCTTGGGACTAGCGGGGGGTAATGAGCAGTTCTTC. Translating it yields CASSPLGLAGGNEQFF.

The V gene is TRBV10-1, the J gene TRBJ2-3; D not resolved. Germline V lookup: CDR1 WNHNN, CDR2 SYGVQD (reference sequence). V lost 3 bases and J lost 4, with 8 bases in between. The CDR3 has 13 amino acids. The CDR3 DNA is TGCGCCAGCAGTGATTCGCTCGCAGATACGCAGTATTTT. This encodes CASSDSLADTQYF.

This chain joins TRBV6-6 and TRBJ2-1, with TRBD2 matching 7 bases. Trimming removed 2 bases from V and 13 bases from J; junction bases left unmatched: 8. The CDR3 has 13 amino acids. Germline values: CDR1 MNHNY, CDR2 SVGAGI (reference sequence). CDR3 sequence reads: CASSYKAGEFQFF. DNA of the CDR3: TGTGCCAGCAGTTACAAGGCGGGGGAGTTTCAGTTCTTC.

This clonotype appeared a few times. The chain uses TRBV3-2 and TRBJ1-6; the table's D call, TRBD1, has no DNA check behind it. TRBV3-2 has pseudogene status. The CDR3 totals 15 residues. As DNA, the CDR3 is TGTGCCAGCATCTCGACAGGGATCGGTAATTCACCCCTCCACTTT. Its protein is CASISTGIGNSPLHF.

This clonotype was detected only a few times. The chain carries TRBV20-1 and TRBJ2-7, with 12 nucleotides matching TRBD1. From germline, CDR1 is DFQATT and CDR2 SNEGSKA (reference sequence). This CDR3 region has 14 residues. Trimming removed 7 bases from V and 5 bases from J; junction bases left unmatched: 9. The CDR3 is CSVQGQGAKNEQYF. In nucleotides, the CDR3 is TGCAGTGTTCAGGGACAGGGGGCTAAGAACGAGCAGTACTTC.

Remarks on this clonotype: A single base separates this from a much larger clone, so it may be a read error. The CDR3 reads CARRFSGANVLTF. The CDR3 nucleotides are TGTGCCAGACGCTTCTCTGGGGCCAACGTCCTGACTTTC. The chain employs TRBV6-6 and TRBJ2-6, with D unclear. Germline values: CDR1 MNHNY, CDR2 SVGAGI (reference sequence). Between the trimmed V and J ends, which lost 9 bases and 0 bases, there was a span of 6 bases. This CDR3 contains 13 residues.

This clonotype appeared a few times. The V and J genes are TRBV6-6 and TRBJ1-1; no definite D call. V was clipped by 6 bases and J by 7 bases, with 9 bases between them. This CDR3 comprises 11 residues. CDR1 is MNHNY, CDR2 SVGAGI, per germline (reference sequence). CDR3 loop: CASSQTDEAFF. The DNA for the CDR3 is TGTGCCAGCAGCCAGACCGATGAAGCTTTCTTT.

This clonotype was picked up a small number of times. The gene calls are TRBV5-6 and TRBJ2-7; 9 bases map to TRBD1. The CDR3 has 15 residues. From germline, CDR1 is SGHDT and CDR2 YYEEEE. The V segment lost 1 base and the J segment 5 bases; nucleotides outside the gene matches: 7. The DNA for the CDR3 is TGTGCCAGCAGCTTGATAACGGGACAGGGTCACGAGCAGTACGTC. It yields the protein CASSLITGQGHEQYV.

CDR3: CASSLGGPHNEQFF. CDR3 bases: TGCGCCAGCAGCTTGGGGGGACCTCACAATGAGCAGTTCTTC. The J gene is TRBJ2-1, the V gene TRBV5-1; D is tentatively TRBD1 or TRBD2 (5 bases each). V lost 0 bases and J lost 5, with 9 bases in between. This CDR3 has 14 residues. Looked up from germline, CDR1 is SGHRS and CDR2 is YFSETQ.

The V and J genes are TRBV12-3 or TRBV12-4 and TRBJ2-7; the D gene is possibly TRBD2 (6 bases). Trimming took off 6 bases at V and 4 bases at J, with 19 bases between the two ends. The CDR3 loop spans 15 amino acids. Here the CDR3 DNA reads TGTGCCAGCAGACCCCGCGGAGGGGAGGTTTACGAGCAGTACTTC. Translation: CASRPRGGEVYEQYF.

This clonotype showed up many times. The V call is TRBV5-1, the J call TRBJ1-1, with D perhaps TRBD1 (5 bases). V was pared by 2 bases and J by 1 base, with 12 bases between. Germline loops: CDR1 SGHRS, CDR2 YFSETQ. This CDR3 region has 15 residues. This CDR3 is CASSFTGPSNTEAFF. For the CDR3, the DNA is TGCGCCAGCAGCTTTACGGGACCATCGAACACTGAAGCTTTCTTT.

At least ten counts were recorded for this clonotype. The gene calls are TRBV7-2 and TRBJ2-7, with TRBD2 matching over 8 bases. The CDR3 has 13 residues. Germline V lookup: CDR1 SGHTA, CDR2 FQGNSA. The junction had 1 base not matched to a gene; V was cut back by 6 bases and J by 0 bases. The CDR3 region is CASRGTSSYEQYF. DNA of the CDR3: TGTGCCAGCAGGGGGACTAGCTCCTACGAGCAGTACTTC.

This clonotype has more than one count but fewer than ten. The genes are TRBV28 and TRBJ1-5; 7 bases map to TRBD1. V was pared by 1 base and J by 6 bases, with 3 bases of the junction left unmatched. CDR1 is MDHEN and CDR2 is SYDVKM in the germline V gene. This CDR3 has 14 residues. CDR3 DNA: TGTGCCAGCAGTTTATTACAGGGGACTCAGCCCCAGCATTTT. Its translation is CASSLLQGTQPQHF.

J is TRBJ2-5 and V is TRBV9; TRBD2 matches 13 bases. CDR3 length: 16 residues. Per the germline V gene, CDR1 is SGDLS and CDR2 is YYNGEE. With V trimmed by 3 bases and J by 5 bases, 7 bases remained unmatched. The CDR3, as DNA: TGTGCCAGCAGCGCCTTACTAGCGGGGGGGGTGGAGACCCAGTACTTC. Translation gives CASSALLAGGVETQYF.

This clonotype has a count of ten or more. This rearrangement joins TRBV7-8 to TRBJ2-2; 10 bases align to TRBD2. The CDR3 runs to 15 residues. The V gene end was trimmed by 2 bases and the J gene end by 7 bases; junction bases not matched to a gene: 4. Per germline, CDR1 SGHVS and CDR2 FQNEAQ. The CDR3 is CASSLSSGGVGELFF. Written as DNA, the CDR3 is TGTGCCAGCAGCTTATCTAGCGGGGGTGTCGGGGAGCTGTTTTTT.

This clonotype was seen ten or more times. This chain connects TRBV20-1 to TRBJ2-7; D ambiguous. Trimming pared 3 bases from V and 6 bases from J, leaving 18 bases between. The CDR3 is 14 residues long. CDR1 and CDR2 (germline): DFQATT, SNEGSKA (reference sequence). In DNA, the CDR3 is TGCAGTGCTAGGGTTCCCGGTGTGGCCCGCGAGCAGTACTTC. Translating it yields CSARVPGVAREQYF.

This clonotype was seen ten or more times. The V call is TRBV4-3, the J call TRBJ2-3; D is unclear. The CDR3 spans 13 residues. The germline V and J ends were trimmed by 3 bases and 0 bases, with 4 bases remaining between them. Germline CDR1 reads LGHNA; CDR2 reads YSLEER. In DNA, the CDR3 is TGCGCCAGCAGCCAGGGCAGCACAGATACGCAGTATTTT. This sequence encodes CASSQGSTDTQYF.

This clonotype was seen ten or more times. The rearrangement links TRBV7-2 to TRBJ2-2, with D unclear. The V end was cut by 5 bases, the J end by 3 bases, with 16 bases between. Germline CDR1 reads SGHTA; CDR2 reads FQGNSA. This CDR3 has 16 amino acids. This chain's CDR3 is CASSPPLRFYTGELFF. CDR3 bases: TGTGCCAGCAGCCCCCCCCTTCGATTCTACACCGGGGAGCTGTTTTTT.

The chain employs TRBV7-2 and TRBJ1-3; no clear D. This CDR3 contains 15 residues. Per the germline V gene, CDR1 is SGHTA and CDR2 is FQGNSA. Trimming stripped 0 bases from V and 2 bases from J, with 8 bases between. As DNA, the CDR3 is TGTGCCAGCAGCTTAGCGCCACTGACTGGAAACACCATATATTTT. Protein product: CASSLAPLTGNTIYF.

This clonotype was seen more than once but under ten times. The chain recombines TRBV7-2 with TRBJ1-1; D is unresolved. The CDR3 is 14 amino acids. Germline CDR1 and CDR2: SGHTA and FQGNSA. Deletions cut 5 bases from V and 4 bases from J, with 14 bases between. The CDR3 loop is CASSALFEGTEAFF. The CDR3 DNA reads as TGTGCCAGCAGCGCGCTTTTTGAGGGCACTGAAGCTTTCTTT.

The gene calls are TRBV7-9 and TRBJ2-7; no firm D call. Germline V gene data show CDR1 as SEHNR and CDR2 as FQNEAQ (reference sequence). The CDR3 runs to 14 residues. V was cut by 1 base and J by 2 bases, with 9 bases left in between. Written as DNA, the CDR3 is TGTGCCAGCAGCTTAGTTCCAGGACCCTACGAGCAGTACGTC. Amino acid sequence: CASSLVPGPYEQYV.

This clonotype was recorded many times. V is TRBV5-1 and J is TRBJ1-5, with D hard to call. The CDR3 sequence is 15 residues long. Germline CDR1 and CDR2: SGHRS and YFSETQ. V gave up 0 bases and J gave up 0 bases, with 7 bases separating them. The CDR3, as DNA: TGCGCCAGCAGCTTGGGGGGAGTTAGCAATCAGCCCCAGCATTTT. Its protein product is CASSLGGVSNQPQHF.

This clonotype was counted only a few times. The genes are TRBV6-5 and TRBJ1-2; TRBD1 might be the D (5 bases). The CDR3 contains 14 residues. Germline V gives CDR1 MNHEY, CDR2 SVGAGI. Trimming took 7 bases from V and 5 from J, leaving 17 bases between them. CDR3: CASTPGTEAYGYTF. CDR3 DNA sequence: TGTGCCAGCACCCCTGGGACGGAGGCGTATGGCTACACCTTC.